These 29 T cell receptor beta chains were sequenced from one sample in a study of T cells in women clearing cervical HPV infection. Here immunoSEQ multiplex PCR was the method, and the copy in TCRdb shows in-frame clones only, minus some. The sample table includes about 36,000 clones. The sample consisted of blood buffy coat. The receptors were sampled from a woman between 18 and 75 years old with a cervical HPV16 infection that either progressed to CIN3+ or cleared (not recorded which).

As for this clone: Read data end 3 residues before the CDR3 end; the end is taken from the germline J gene. The chain has TRBV10-2 and TRBJ2-6; D ambiguous. Trimming took 7 bases from V and 1 from J, leaving 8 bases between them. This CDR3 is 14 amino acids long. CDR1 is WSHSY, CDR2 SAAADI, per germline. The CDR3 loop reads CASKGQSGANVLTF. CDR3 DNA, as far as it was read: TGCGCCAGCAAAGGCCAGTCTGGGGCCAACGTC.

For this clone: The read terminates 3 residues ahead of where the CDR3 ends, so the germline J gene completes it. The V call is TRBV2, the J call TRBJ2-4; D is uncertain. The V end lost 4 bases, the J end lost 5 bases, and 3 bases lay between the germline ends. The CDR3 has 11 residues. Germline V lookup: CDR1 SNHLY, CDR2 FYNNEI. Partial CDR3 DNA: TGTGCCAGCAGTGCTGAAAACATT. Its protein product is CASSAENI. The whole CDR3 region reads CASSAENIQYF.

In the case of this clone: The CDR3 end is not reached by the read, which stops 3 residues before it; the germline J gene fills it in. The J gene is TRBJ1-3, the V gene TRBV6-2 or TRBV6-3; D unresolved. With 3 bases removed from V and 7 bases from J, the gap between germline ends came to 4 bases. Per germline, CDR1 MNHEY and CDR2 SVGEGT. The CDR3 has 11 amino acids. CDR3 bases read: TGTGCCAGCAGTTATCGGAACACC. Translation: CASSYRNT. The complete CDR3 sequence is CASSYRNTIYF.

On this clone: The read falls 3 residues short of the CDR3 end, and the missing part is taken from the germline J gene. The chain combines TRBV7-2 with TRBJ1-2; D is perhaps TRBD1 (5 bases). CDR1 SGHTA and CDR2 FQGNSA come from the germline V gene. V was clipped by 5 bases and J by 4 bases, with 14 bases between them. CDR3 size: 14 residues. CDR3: CASSPSPTVYGYTF. The sequenced part of the CDR3 DNA is TGTGCCAGCAGCCCGAGCCCGACAGTCTATGGC.

As to this clone: The read halts 3 residues ahead of the CDR3 end, with the missing end drawn from the germline J gene. Distinct nucleotide sequences in the sample also encode this CDR3. V and J are TRBV19 and TRBJ1-3, with D unclear. This CDR3 region has 15 residues. Germline loops: CDR1 LNHDA, CDR2 SQIVND (reference sequence). Trimming pared 4 bases from V and 4 bases from J, leaving 14 bases between. The CDR3: CASSNEPARGNTIYF. CDR3 DNA, as far as it was read: TGTGCCAGTAGTAACGAACCCGCGCGGGGAAACACC.

Points on this clone: The missing CDR3 end, 3 residues past where the read stops, is filled in from the germline J gene. The chain has TRBV5-1 and TRBJ2-1, with a weak D call TRBD1 (6 bases). Germline lookup yields CDR1 SGHRS and CDR2 YFSETQ. The CDR3 consists of 13 residues. Trimming cost V 4 bases and J 7 bases, with 12 bases left between them. CDR3 DNA (partial): TGCGCCAGCAGCCCTACACAGGGAAATGAG. Translating it yields CASSPTQGNE. The CDR3 in full is CASSPTQGNEQFF.

For this clone: With the read ending 3 residues before the CDR3 end, the germline J gene is used to fill in that end. The genes are TRBV7-6 and TRBJ1-2; a possible D gene is TRBD1 (5 bases). Germline CDR1 SGHVS, CDR2 FNYEAQ. The CDR3 is made up of 17 amino acids. Here the CDR3 reads CASSLADGRTQGYDYTF. CDR3 DNA (partial): TGTGCCAGCAGCTTAGCTGACGGCCGCACTCAGGGCTACGAC. Together with reference TRBV7-6 and TRBJ1-2, the CDR3 gives the full variable domain: GAGVSQSPRYKVTKRGQDVALRCDPISGHVSLYWYRQALGQGPEFLTYFNYEAQQDKSGLPNDRFSAERPEGSISTLTIQRTEQRDSAMYRCASSLADGRTQGYDYTFGSGTRLTVV.

Concerning this clone itself: The read terminates 3 residues ahead of where the CDR3 ends, so the germline J gene completes it. The chain joins TRBV5-1 to TRBJ2-1; the D is unclear. The germline V gene encodes CDR1 SGHRS and CDR2 YFSETQ. This CDR3 region has 13 residues. Trimming removed 3 bases at V and 9 bases at J, with 13 bases between. The CDR3 sequence is CASSSDLTSEQFF. The CDR3 bases that were read are TGCGCCAGCAGCTCCGACTTGACCTCTGAG.

Note on this clone: The read stops 3 residues short of the end of the CDR3; the missing end is completed from the germline J gene. The chain recombines TRBV7-3 with TRBJ2-7; possible D gene TRBD1, 6 bases. This CDR3 region has 16 residues. The ends were cut back, 5 bases at V and 0 bases at J, with 17 bases in the middle. Per the germline V gene, CDR1 is SGHTA and CDR2 is FQGTGA. The CDR3 region is CASSPVGGQNSYEQYF. Incomplete CDR3 DNA: TGTGCCAGCAGCCCTGTTGGGGGACAAAACTCCTACGAG.

As regards this clone: With the read ending 3 residues before the CDR3 end, the germline J gene is used to fill in that end. The rearrangement uses TRBV14 and TRBJ1-2, with 8 positions matching TRBD1. The germline V gene encodes CDR1 SGHDN and CDR2 FVKESK. The CDR3 runs 12 residues. The chain's CDR3 is CASSRQGLGYTF. Incomplete CDR3 DNA: TGTGCCAGCAGCAGACAGGGGCTCGGC.

A remark on this clone: The read halts 3 residues ahead of the CDR3 end, with the missing end drawn from the germline J gene. The gene calls are TRBV20-1 and TRBJ1-2; D is perhaps TRBD1 (5 bases). Germline lookup yields CDR1 DFQATT and CDR2 SNEGSKA (reference sequence). The CDR3 covers 13 residues. Trimming removed 5 bases at V and 4 bases at J, with 14 bases between. Partial CDR3 DNA: TGCAGTGCTGCCCTACCCGGGGGCTATGGC. Translating gives CSAALPGGYG. Given in full, the CDR3 is CSAALPGGYGYTF.

As concerns this clone: The missing CDR3 end, 3 residues past where the read stops, is filled in from the germline J gene. This chain joins TRBV20-1 and TRBJ2-2; no clear D gene. This CDR3 has 15 amino acids. Germline V gene lookup returns CDR1 DFQATT and CDR2 SNEGSKA (reference sequence). V was clipped by 6 bases and J by 3 bases, with 17 bases between them. Partial CDR3 DNA: TGCAGTGCACCACCCTATTTTCCGGACACCGGGGAG. Protein product: CSAPPYFPDTGE. The whole CDR3 reads CSAPPYFPDTGELFF.

With respect to this clone: The CDR3 end falls 3 residues outside the read, so it is completed with the germline J gene. This rearrangement joins TRBV19 to TRBJ1-2; tentatively, D is TRBD1 (5 bases). This CDR3 has 13 amino acids. Germline loops: CDR1 LNHDA, CDR2 SQIVND (reference sequence). The CDR3 DNA, read in part, is TGTGCCAGTAGTATTACAGGCAGCTACGAC. Amino acid sequence: CASSITGSYD. The CDR3, in full, reads CASSITGSYDYTF.

Concerning this clone: The CDR3 end lies 3 residues beyond the end of the read and is filled in from the germline J gene. The chain carries TRBV6-1 and TRBJ1-3; D remains unclear. This CDR3 contains 14 residues. Between the trimmed V and J ends, which lost 4 bases and 0 bases, there was a span of 7 bases. In germline, CDR1 is MNHNS, CDR2 SASEGT. CDR3 DNA (partial): TGTGCCAGCAGTGCAGGCTACTCTGGAAACACC. Its translation: CASSAGYSGNT. The CDR3 as a whole reads CASSAGYSGNTIYF.

Worth noting for this clone: From the germline J gene comes the end of the CDR3, since the read stops 3 residues before it. The chain joins TRBV12-3 or TRBV12-4 to TRBJ1-6; D gene uncertain. V lost 4 bases and J 8 bases, leaving 12 bases between the germline ends. The CDR3 covers 14 residues. The CDR3 is CASSSGVVHSPLHF. The DNA read from the CDR3 is TGTGCCAGCAGTTCCGGGGTTGTTCATTCACCC.

The covered CDR3 bases are TGTGCCAGCAGCTCTATGACTAGCAGGGGCACAGATACC. The encoded protein is CASSSMTSRGTDT. The CDR3, in full, reads CASSSMTSRGTDTYTF. This chain uses TRBV7-3 with TRBJ1-2, with a weak D call TRBD1 (6 bases). The read finishes 3 residues shy of the CDR3 end, and the germline J gene is used to complete it. This CDR3 contains 16 residues. From germline, CDR1 is SGHTA and CDR2 FQGTGA.

In the case of this clone: The sequence runs out 3 residues before the end of the CDR3; the remainder is reconstructed from the germline J gene. The chain is built from TRBV4-1 and TRBJ2-3; a weak D match, TRBD1 (6 bases). Per germline, CDR1 MGHRA and CDR2 YSYEKL. This CDR3 is built from 15 residues. CDR3 in amino acids: CASSQPGALRETQYF. CDR3 DNA (partial): TGCGCCAGCAGCCAACCAGGGGCCCTAAGGGAGACG.

Of note for this clone: Coverage ceases 3 residues before the CDR3 finishes, and the germline J gene fills in the end. The chain uses TRBV20-1 and TRBJ2-1, with a tentative D call TRBD1 (6 bases). V was shortened by 4 bases and J by 5 bases, with 15 bases between the two germline ends. The CDR3 loop spans 14 amino acids. Germline V gene data show CDR1 as DFQATT and CDR2 as SNEGSKA (reference sequence). The DNA read from the CDR3 is TGCAGTGCTAAACAGGGAGTTTTGGACAATGAG. Residues: CSAKQGVLDNE. In full, the CDR3 reads CSAKQGVLDNEQFF.

Worth noting for this clone: The DNA ends 3 residues before the CDR3 does, and the rest of the CDR3 is filled in from the germline J gene. The chain has TRBV6-2 or TRBV6-3 and TRBJ2-2, with 10 bases matching TRBD1. This CDR3 spans 14 amino acids. Germline CDR1 is MNHEY and CDR2 is SVGEGT. The CDR3 DNA, read in part, is TGTGCCAGCAGCCCTGGACAGGGGGGCGGAAAG. Amino acid sequence: CASSPGQGGGK. The whole CDR3 region reads CASSPGQGGGKLFF.

As concerns this clone: The read gets to within 3 residues of the CDR3 end, and the germline J gene fills in the rest. This chain uses TRBV29-1 with TRBJ1-1, with 7 bases aligning to TRBD1. The V gene end was trimmed by 7 bases and the J gene end by 5 bases; junction bases not matched to a gene: 16. CDR1 is SQVTM, CDR2 ANQGSEA, per germline. CDR3 length equals 15 residues. Incomplete CDR3 DNA: TGCAGCGCGATAGGTACAGGGGAAGATGAAACTGAA. It specifies CSAIGTGEDETE. The full CDR3 protein is CSAIGTGEDETEAFF.

As concerns this clone: The CDR3 end falls 3 residues outside the read, so it is completed with the germline J gene. The rearrangement uses TRBV5-1 and TRBJ2-7, with 10 bases lining up with TRBD1. This CDR3 has 14 residues. CDR1 SGHRS and CDR2 YFSETQ come from the germline V gene. The J segment lost 6 bases and the V segment lost 2 bases, leaving 5 bases of the junction unmatched. The CDR3 bases that were read are TGCGCCAGCAGCTTCGGGACAGGGGAAGCCGAG. The encoded protein is CASSFGTGEAE. The full CDR3 is CASSFGTGEAEQYF.

Comment on this clone: The read terminates 3 residues before the CDR3 end, so the remaining end is supplied by the germline J gene. The rearrangement links TRBV20-1 to TRBJ1-6, with 7 bases fitting TRBD1. V dropped 0 bases and J dropped 7; count of bases not matched to a gene: 6. The length of the CDR3 is 15 residues. Germline values: CDR1 DFQATT, CDR2 SNEGSKA (reference sequence). The CDR3 bases that were read are TGCAGTGCTAGAGAGACCGGGACAGCCAATTCACCC. Its translation: CSARETGTANSP. The CDR3 as a whole reads CSARETGTANSPLHF.

Concerning this clone: The CDR3 end is not reached by the read, which stops 3 residues before it; the germline J gene fills it in. This sample also contains other DNA sequences that code for the same CDR3. This chain links TRBV5-1 with TRBJ1-6; TRBD1 might be the D (5 bases). There are 15 residues in the CDR3. Trimming pared 2 bases from V and 3 bases from J, leaving 9 bases between. Germline V gene sequence: CDR1 SGHRS, CDR2 YFSETQ. The CDR3 here is CASSLTGDYNSPLHF. Partial CDR3 DNA: TGCGCCAGCAGCTTAACAGGCGACTATAATTCACCC.

The CDR3 sequence: CASSLDRAHEQFF. The DNA read from the CDR3 is TGTGCCAGCAGCTTGGACAGGGCCCATGAG. The J gene is TRBJ2-1, the V gene TRBV5-6, with D possibly matching TRBD1 (6 bases). Sequencing ends 3 residues short of the CDR3 end; the germline J gene provides the rest. Deletions cut 0 bases from V and 8 bases from J, with 9 bases between. Germline CDR1 is SGHDT and CDR2 is YYEEEE. The CDR3 runs 13 residues.

To note about this clone: Compared with germline, one end of the junction differs, possibly owing to a read error. The read ends 3 residues early relative to the CDR3; the germline J gene fills the gap. The J gene is TRBJ2-5, the V gene TRBV7-7, with 8 bases identical to TRBD2. The CDR3 covers 15 residues. Germline V gene data show CDR1 as SSHAT and CDR2 as FNYEAQ (reference sequence). CDR3 sequence: CASSPLAGGLGTQYF. The CDR3 DNA, read in part, is TGTGCTAGCAGCCCCCTAGCGGGTGGTTTGGGGACC.

About this clone itself: The CDR3 is cut off 3 residues early in the read; its end comes from the germline J gene. The chain joins TRBV19 to TRBJ1-5; 7 positions match TRBD1. The CDR3 runs 14 residues. The germline gives CDR1 LNHDA, CDR2 SQIVND (reference sequence). V trimming: 5 bases; J trimming: 6 bases; junction bases outside the gene matches: 7. CDR3 DNA (partial): TGTGCCAGTAGTGATGACAGGGTTAGTCAGCCC. Translating gives CASSDDRVSQP. The entire CDR3 protein is CASSDDRVSQPQHF.

The CDR3 region is CSARDAPGRPPGVEKLFF. The part of the CDR3 DNA that was read is TGCAGTGCTAGAGATGCGCCGGGACGGCCCCCGGGGGTTGAAAAA. V is TRBV20-1 and J is TRBJ1-4; D possibly corresponds to TRBD1 (5 bases). With the read ending 3 residues before the CDR3 end, the germline J gene is used to fill in that end. CDR1 and CDR2 from the germline V gene are DFQATT and SNEGSKA (reference sequence). CDR3 length: 18 residues. The V and J ends lost 0 bases and 7 bases respectively, with 24 bases between them.

In regard to this clone: The sequence runs out 3 residues before the end of the CDR3; the remainder is reconstructed from the germline J gene. The chain links TRBV5-4 to TRBJ2-2; D tentatively fits TRBD1 or TRBD2 (5 bases each). The CDR3 is 12 amino acids. V was clipped by 4 bases and J by 8 bases, with 9 bases between them. Germline loops: CDR1 SGHNT, CDR2 YYREEE (reference sequence). The part of the CDR3 DNA that was read is TGTGCCAGCAGCGTTGAGGGGGGGGAG. This encodes CASSVEGGE. In full, the CDR3 is CASSVEGGELFF.

Regarding this clone: One junction end does not reproduce the germline sequence, and a read error may be involved. The CDR3 is cut off 3 residues early in the read; its end comes from the germline J gene. Other nucleotide sequences in the sample specify the same CDR3. The chain joins TRBV30 to TRBJ1-3, with TRBD1 identical over 9 bases. Germline-derived CDR1 and CDR2 are GTSNPN and SVGIG (reference sequence). The CDR3 runs to 16 residues. This CDR3 reads CAWILLGTGNGNTIYF. The CDR3 DNA, read in part, is TGTGCCTGGATCCTCCTCGGGACAGGGAACGGAAACACG.